Listed below are T cell receptor beta chains from one sample, sequenced in a study of cytomegalovirus exposure and HLA in healthy donors. Libraries were prepared by immunoSEQ multiplex PCR; TCRdb keeps only in-frame clonotypes and omits some of them. The sample records under 200,000 clones, 84% being singletons. The source material was PBMCs. The receptors were gathered from a man between 18 and 35 years old in good health and CMV-seropositive. CDR3s include the opening cysteine and the closing phenylalanine or tryptophan. A D gene is named only where the DNA matches it firmly. Some rows mark clone size as missing; the rest say once, few, many or name a class of expanded clone.

TRBJ2-5 13 TRBD1 . TRBV7-9 TGTGCCAGCAGCCCCGACAGGGTTGAGACCCAGTACTTC CASSPDRVETQYF
TRBJ2-5 11 . . TRBV27 TGTGCCAGCAGTTTGGGCGAGACCCAGTACTTC CASSLGETQYF
TRBJ2-7 14 TRBD1 . TRBV11-2 TGTGCCAGCAGCTCGGGGGAGACAGGGGTCGAGCAGTACTTC CASSSGETGVEQYF
TRBJ2-7 12 TRBD2 . TRBV9 TGTGCCAGTGGGCTAGCGGGAGGCGAGCAGTACTTC CASGLAGGEQYF
TRBJ1-2 13 . . TRBV7-9 TGTGCCAGCAGCTTTTCGCAGACAAGTGGCTACACCTTC CASSFSQTSGYTF
TRBJ2-1 12 . . TRBV7-2 TGTGCCAGCCCGGGATTTTACAATGAGCAGTTCTTC CASPGFYNEQFF
TRBJ2-1 15 TRBD2 . TRBV9 TGTGCCAGCAGCGTAGCCGGGACTAGCGTTAGTGAGCAGTTCTTC CASSVAGTSVSEQFF
TRBJ1-2 14 . . TRBV28 TGTGCCAGCAGTTCAGGGGTGGCGAACTATGGCTACACCTTC CASSSGVANYGYTF
TRBJ1-2 14 TRBD1 . TRBV18 TGTGCCAGCTCACCAGGACAGGAGCACTATGGCTACACCTTC CASSPGQEHYGYTF
TRBJ1-4 14 TRBD1 . TRBV6-5 TGTGCCAGCAGAGGACAGGGCCTAAGTGAAAAACTGTTTTTT CASRGQGLSEKLFF
TRBJ2-7 16 TRBD2 few TRBV28 TGTGCCAGCAGTTCCCCTCTCGAAGCGGGACTCTACGAGCAGTACTTC CASSSPLEAGLYEQYF
TRBJ2-3 15 TRBD2 . TRBV5-1 TGCGCCAGCAGCTTGCGGGGACTAGCAACAGATACGCAGTATTTT CASSLRGLATDTQYF
TRBJ1-2 12 . . TRBV28 TGTGCCAGCAGTTTCGGAAGGTCGGGATACACCTTC CASSFGRSGYTF
TRBJ2-7 16 . once TRBV5-1 TGCGCCAGCAGCTTGGTAATCGGGAAAATCCCCCACGAGCAGTACTTC CASSLVIGKIPHEQYF
TRBJ2-3 14 . . TRBV11-2 TGTGCCAGCAGCCTTTGGATAGGAGGAGATACGCAGTATTTT CASSLWIGGDTQYF
TRBJ1-5 13 . . TRBV30 TGTGCCTGGGGAGGGGTTGGCAATCAGCCCCAGCATTTT CAWGGVGNQPQHF
TRBJ2-2 14 . . TRBV9 TGTGCCAGCAATACAGGGCTGAACACCGGGGAGCTGTTTTTT CASNTGLNTGELFF
TRBJ1-5 15 . . TRBV28 TGTGCCAGCGCCGTGGGGGGAGGAAGCAATCAGCCCCAGCATTTT CASAVGGGSNQPQHF
TRBJ1-4 19 . once TRBV27 TGTGCCAGCAGTTTATTTTCAGGGTCGGTGCGTGGAACTAATGAAAAACTGTTTTTT CASSLFSGSVRGTNEKLFF
TRBJ2-1 13 . . TRBV6-4 TGTGCCAGCAGTGACTCGGGTGAGGATGAGCAGTTCTTC CASSDSGEDEQFF
TRBJ2-2 14 . . TRBV27 TGTGCCAGTTCCCTAGGGGCGGCCGCCGGGGAGCTGTTTTTT CASSLGAAAGELFF
TRBJ2-1 16 TRBD2 . TRBV28 TGTGCCAGCAGTTTGATACTAGCGGGAGGATCCAATGAGCAGTTCTTC CASSLILAGGSNEQFF
TRBJ1-5 16 . . TRBV30 TGTGCCTGGAGTGTAAACCGAGGCATCGTCAATCAGCCCCAGCATTTT CAWSVNRGIVNQPQHF
TRBJ2-1 15 TRBD2 . TRBV6-5 TGTGCCAGCAGTCGCGGACTAGCGGGAGAGCTTGAGCAGTTCTTC CASSRGLAGELEQFF
TRBJ1-5 15 . . TRBV19 TGTGCCAGTAGTATTGCCAGGGAGGTCCATCAGCCCCAGCATTTT CASSIAREVHQPQHF
TRBJ1-2 14 . . TRBV6-5 TGTGCCAGCAGTTACTCGTTGGGCAGAAGTGGCTACACCTTC CASSYSLGRSGYTF
TRBJ2-1 15 . once TRBV2 TGTGCCAGCAGGGGAAGACTAGACATGGACAATGAGCAGTTCTTC CASRGRLDMDNEQFF
TRBJ1-4 15 TRBD1 . TRBV5-1 TGCGCCAGCAGCGGGGGGAGACAGGGTAATGAAAAACTGTTTTTT CASSGGRQGNEKLFF
TRBJ2-4 11 TRBD2 . TRBV29-1 TGCAGCGGGCGAGGGAGGGACATTCAGTACTTC CSGRGRDIQYF
TRBJ1-1 13 . . TRBV4-1 TGCGCCAGCACGGGACACATGAACACTGAAGCTTTCTTT CASTGHMNTEAFF
TRBJ1-2 14 TRBD1 . TRBV11-2 TGTGCCAGCAGCTTAAGGGGGCGCCCCCATGGCTACACCTTC CASSLRGRPHGYTF
TRBJ2-5 15 TRBD1 . TRBV29-1 TGCAGCGTAACGCCGGGACAGGGACTCTGGGAGACCCAGTACTTC CSVTPGQGLWETQYF
TRBJ2-1 15 TRBD2 . TRBV6-6 TGTGCCAGCAGAAGAGCGGGAGGGCCTAACAATGAGCAGTTCTTC CASRRAGGPNNEQFF
TRBJ2-1 16 TRBD2 . TRBV10-3 TGTGCCATCAGCGACCCCGGGACTAGAGCCTACAATGAGCAGTTCTTC CAISDPGTRAYNEQFF
TRBJ1-1 15 . . TRBV19 TGTGCCAGTAGTGTTCGGACGGACATGAACACTGAAGCTTTCTTT CASSVRTDMNTEAFF
TRBJ2-7 16 TRBD2 . TRBV27 TGTGCCAGCAGTTTATTTCCAGCGGGAGGTTTATACGAGCAGTACTTC CASSLFPAGGLYEQYF
TRBJ2-7 15 TRBD2 . TRBV28 TGTGCCAGCAGTGCTGGGACTATCCTAACTGGGGAGCAGTACTTC CASSAGTILTGEQYF
TRBJ1-2 13 TRBD1 . TRBV7-2 TGTGCCAGCAGATGGGACAGGGCCTATGGCTACACCTTC CASRWDRAYGYTF
TRBJ1-5 16 TRBD1 . TRBV28 TGTGCCAGCAGTTTTCTTGGAGGACAGGGGTATCAGCCCCAGCATTTT CASSFLGGQGYQPQHF
TRBJ2-5 13 . . TRBV5-4 TGTGCCAGCAGCTTGTGGACAGCAGAGACCCAGTACTTC CASSLWTAETQYF
TRBJ1-2 12 . . TRBV30 TGTGCCTGCCCAACAGGCAACTATGGCTACACCTTC CACPTGNYGYTF
TRBJ1-2 15 . . TRBV19 TGTGCCAGTAGTCCGCGGACAGAACCTGGCTATGGCTACACCTTC CASSPRTEPGYGYTF
TRBJ2-7 16 TRBD2 . TRBV4-3 TGCGCCAGCAGCCAACTCCTGCGGGGAGGGCCCTACGAGCAGTACTTC CASSQLLRGGPYEQYF
TRBJ2-3 15 . . TRBV30 TGTGCCTGGAGTGTAAAAGGAGCGGGCACAGATACGCAGTATTTT CAWSVKGAGTDTQYF
TRBJ1-3 12 . . TRBV10-3 TGTGCCACTGGGCTTTTTGGAAACACCATATATTTT CATGLFGNTIYF
TRBJ2-1 14 . . TRBV29-1 TGCAGCGCTCGCAGGGGCGGTACGTCGAATGAGCAGTTCTTC CSARRGGTSNEQFF